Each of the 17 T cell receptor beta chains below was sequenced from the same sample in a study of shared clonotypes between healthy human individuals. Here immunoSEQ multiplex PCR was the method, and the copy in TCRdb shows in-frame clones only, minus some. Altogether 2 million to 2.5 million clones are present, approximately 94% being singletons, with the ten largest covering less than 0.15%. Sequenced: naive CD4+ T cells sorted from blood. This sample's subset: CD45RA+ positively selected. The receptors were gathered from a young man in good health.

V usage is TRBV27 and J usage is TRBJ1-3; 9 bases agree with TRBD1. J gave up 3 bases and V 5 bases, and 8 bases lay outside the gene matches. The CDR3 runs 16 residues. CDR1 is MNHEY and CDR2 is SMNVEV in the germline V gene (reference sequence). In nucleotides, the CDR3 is TGTGCCAGCAGTCCGGGACAGGGTCGTTTTGGAAACACCATATATTTT. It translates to CASSPGQGRFGNTIYF.

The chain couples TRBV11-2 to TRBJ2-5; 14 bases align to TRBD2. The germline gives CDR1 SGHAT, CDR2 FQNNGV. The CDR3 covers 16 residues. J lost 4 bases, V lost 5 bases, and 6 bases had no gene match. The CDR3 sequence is CASSRLAGGPGETQYF. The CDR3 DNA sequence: TGTGCCAGCAGCCGACTAGCGGGAGGGCCGGGAGAGACCCAGTACTTC.

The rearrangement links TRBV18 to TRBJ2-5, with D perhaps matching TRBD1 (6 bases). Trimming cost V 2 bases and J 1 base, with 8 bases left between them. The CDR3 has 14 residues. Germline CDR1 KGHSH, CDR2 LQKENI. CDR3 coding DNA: TGTGCCAGCTCACCAGTGGACAGCCAAGAGACCCAGTACTTC. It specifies CASSPVDSQETQYF.

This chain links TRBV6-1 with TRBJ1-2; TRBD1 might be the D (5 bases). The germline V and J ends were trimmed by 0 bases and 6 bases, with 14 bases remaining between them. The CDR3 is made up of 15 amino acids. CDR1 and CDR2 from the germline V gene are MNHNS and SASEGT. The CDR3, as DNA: TGTGCCAGCAGTGAAGCCTCAATGGGGCGGAATGGCTACACCTTC. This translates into CASSEASMGRNGYTF.

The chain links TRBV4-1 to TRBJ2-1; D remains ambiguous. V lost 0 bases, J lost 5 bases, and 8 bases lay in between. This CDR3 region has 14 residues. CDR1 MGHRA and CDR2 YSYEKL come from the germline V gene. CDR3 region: CASSQEGLDNEQFF. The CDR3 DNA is TGCGCCAGCAGCCAAGAGGGTTTGGACAATGAGCAGTTCTTC.

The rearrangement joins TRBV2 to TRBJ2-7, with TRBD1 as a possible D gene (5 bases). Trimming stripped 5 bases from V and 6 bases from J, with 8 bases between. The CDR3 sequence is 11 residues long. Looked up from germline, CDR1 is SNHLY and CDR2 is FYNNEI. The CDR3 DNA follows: TGTGCCAGCAGTCCAGGGCCCGAGCAGTACTTC. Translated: CASSPGPEQYF.

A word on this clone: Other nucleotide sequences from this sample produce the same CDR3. This CDR3 is CASSPPTSRNEQFF. Here the CDR3 DNA reads TGTGCCAGCTCACCACCCACTAGCAGGAATGAGCAGTTCTTC. The chain links TRBV18 to TRBJ2-1, with D tentatively TRBD2 (6 bases). Germline V lookup: CDR1 KGHSH, CDR2 LQKENI. The CDR3 runs to 14 residues. V dropped 0 bases and J dropped 7 bases, with 10 bases sitting between them.

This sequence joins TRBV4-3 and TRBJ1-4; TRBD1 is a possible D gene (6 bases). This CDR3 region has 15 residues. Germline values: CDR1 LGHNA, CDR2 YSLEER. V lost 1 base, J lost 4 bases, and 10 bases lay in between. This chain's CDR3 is CASSQGAGVNEKLFF. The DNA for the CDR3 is TGCGCCAGCAGCCAAGGGGCAGGGGTTAATGAAAAACTGTTTTTT.

The CDR3 DNA reads TGTGCCAGCAGGGAGGATTACAATGAGCAGTTCTTC. It encodes CASREDYNEQFF. The chain recombines TRBV2 with TRBJ2-1, with D tentatively TRBD2 (5 bases). V was trimmed by 6 bases and J by 4 bases, leaving 7 bases between them. CDR1 is SNHLY and CDR2 is FYNNEI in the germline V gene. The CDR3 has 12 amino acids.

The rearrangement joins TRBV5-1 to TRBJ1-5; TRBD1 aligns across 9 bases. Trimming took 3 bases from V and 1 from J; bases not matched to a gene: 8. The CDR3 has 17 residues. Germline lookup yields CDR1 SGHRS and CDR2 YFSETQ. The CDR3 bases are TGCGCCAGCAGCTCGAACCCGACAGGGGGGAGCAATCAGCCCCAGCATTTT. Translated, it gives CASSSNPTGGSNQPQHF.

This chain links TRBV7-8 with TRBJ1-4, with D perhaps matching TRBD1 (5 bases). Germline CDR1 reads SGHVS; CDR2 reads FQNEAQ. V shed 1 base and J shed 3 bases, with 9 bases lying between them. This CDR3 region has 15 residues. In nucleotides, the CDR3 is TGTGCCAGCAGCTTAGTCGGCAGGGCTAATGAAAAACTGTTTTTT. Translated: CASSLVGRANEKLFF. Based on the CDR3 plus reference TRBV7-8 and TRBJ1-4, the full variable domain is GAGVSQSPRYKVAKRGQDVALRCDPISGHVSLFWYQQALGQGPEFLTYFQNEAQLDKSGLPSDRFFAERPEGSVSTLKIQRTQQEDSAVYLCASSLVGRANEKLFFGSGTQLSVL.

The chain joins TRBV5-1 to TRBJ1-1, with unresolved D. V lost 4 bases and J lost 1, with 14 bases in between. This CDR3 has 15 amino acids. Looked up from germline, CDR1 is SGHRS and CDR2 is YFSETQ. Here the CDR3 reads CASSPLTNPNTEAFF. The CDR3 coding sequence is TGCGCCAGCAGCCCGTTGACAAATCCGAACACTGAAGCTTTCTTT.

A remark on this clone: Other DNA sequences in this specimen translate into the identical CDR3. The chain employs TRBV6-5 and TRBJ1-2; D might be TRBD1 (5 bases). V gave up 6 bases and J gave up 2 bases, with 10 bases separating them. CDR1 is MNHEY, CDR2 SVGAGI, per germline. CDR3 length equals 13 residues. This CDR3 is CASSPGGNYGYTF. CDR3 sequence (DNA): TGTGCCAGCAGCCCGGGGGGAAACTATGGCTACACCTTC.

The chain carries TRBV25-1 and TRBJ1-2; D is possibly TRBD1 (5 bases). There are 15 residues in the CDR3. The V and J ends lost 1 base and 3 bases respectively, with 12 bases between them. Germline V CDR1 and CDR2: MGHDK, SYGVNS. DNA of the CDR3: TGTGCCAGCAGTGAATTGGGGGGGGTTGACTATGGCTACACCTTC. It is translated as CASSELGGVDYGYTF.

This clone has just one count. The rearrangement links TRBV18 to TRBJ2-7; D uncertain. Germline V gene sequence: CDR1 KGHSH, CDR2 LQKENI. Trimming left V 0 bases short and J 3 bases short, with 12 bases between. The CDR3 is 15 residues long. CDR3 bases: TGTGCCAGCTCACCACCGAGCCAGGTGCGCTACGAGCAGTACTTC. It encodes CASSPPSQVRYEQYF.

This CDR3 is CASSLREENYGYTF. CDR3 in DNA: TGTGCCAGCAGTTTAAGAGAGGAGAACTATGGCTACACCTTC. J is TRBJ1-2 and V is TRBV27, with D unclear. This CDR3 is built from 14 residues. V dropped 2 bases and J dropped 2 bases, with 9 bases sitting between them. Germline loops: CDR1 MNHEY, CDR2 SMNVEV (reference sequence).

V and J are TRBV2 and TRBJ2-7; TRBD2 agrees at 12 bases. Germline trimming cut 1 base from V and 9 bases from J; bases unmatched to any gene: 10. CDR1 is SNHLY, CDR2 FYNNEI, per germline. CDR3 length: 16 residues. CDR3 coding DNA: TGTGCCAGCAGTGAAGAGGAGCTAGCGGGAGGGCCGGGGCAGTACTTC. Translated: CASSEEELAGGPGQYF.